Below are 23 T cell receptor beta chains sequenced from a single sample in a study of T cells in Graves' hyperthyroidism and ophthalmopathy. TCR beta CDR3 regions were amplified from RNA. RT-PCR in the first round (using the HTBI primer set) targeted the TCR CDR3. TCRdb used MiXCR to reprocess the multiplex PCR reads, holding one entry per CDR3 protein. This sample yields about 520,000 distinct CDR3 sequences, of which less than 25% are seen a single time; approximately 10% belongs to the top ten. Material: blood. The receptor set was obtained from a woman in her 30s with Graves' ophthalmopathy.

This clonotype was counted many times. The genes are TRBV27 and TRBJ2-5, with a tentative D call TRBD1 (6 bases). The V and J ends lost 1 base and 0 bases respectively, with 9 bases between them. The CDR3 totals 15 residues. CDR1 and CDR2 (germline): MNHEY, SMNVEV (reference sequence). The DNA of the CDR3 is TGTGCCAGCAGTTTATTGCCAGGGGACCAAGAGACCCAGTACTTC. It yields the protein CASSLLPGDQETQYF.

This clonotype was counted ten times or more. The rearrangement uses TRBV2 and TRBJ2-7; unclear D gene. V was trimmed by 2 bases and J by 0 bases, leaving 8 bases between them. This CDR3 comprises 14 residues. Per the germline V gene, CDR1 is SNHLY and CDR2 is FYNNEI. Here the CDR3 reads CASSETPSSYEQYF. The CDR3 bases are TGTGCCAGCAGTGAAACCCCGAGCTCCTACGAGCAGTACTTC.

This clonotype was recorded at least ten times. The chain links TRBV6-1 to TRBJ1-2; no clear D. The CDR3 runs to 13 residues. Germline CDR1 is MNHNS and CDR2 is SASEGT. The germline V and J ends were trimmed by 8 bases and 1 base, with 11 bases remaining between them. Here the CDR3 reads CASSSTNNYGYTF. CDR3 DNA: TGTGCCAGCTCATCCACAAATAACTATGGCTACACCTTC.

This clonotype was seen a handful of times. One end of the junction varies from germline; a read error may be responsible. CDR3 amino acids: CASATGIAKNIKYF. CDR3 nucleotides: TGTGCCAGCGCTACAGGGATAGCCAAAAACATTAAGTACTTC. The chain combines TRBV12-3 or TRBV12-4 with TRBJ2-4, with a possible D match to TRBD1 (6 bases). This CDR3 contains 14 residues.

This clonotype was detected many times. The chain is built from TRBV2 and TRBJ1-3; 7 bases are shared with TRBD1. With 5 bases clipped from V and 4 bases from J, the junction kept 8 bases outside the gene matches. CDR1 SNHLY and CDR2 FYNNEI come from the germline V gene. This CDR3 spans 15 amino acids. CDR3 in DNA: TGTGCCAGCAGTCCCAGAACAGGGGACGGAAACACCATATATTTT. Its translation: CASSPRTGDGNTIYF.

This clonotype was seen repeatedly, ten times or more. A much larger clone sits a single nucleotide away, making a read error possible. This likely comes from a read error, as the CDR3 has no conserved phenylalanine or tryptophan at its end. The chain couples TRBV11-2 to TRBJ2-5; a weak D match, TRBD1 (5 bases). This CDR3 spans 14 amino acids. Germline V gives CDR1 SGHAT, CDR2 FQNNGV. V shed 5 bases and J shed 1 base, with 11 bases lying between them. The CDR3 region is CASSPGQGQETQYL. The CDR3 DNA sequence: TGTGCCAGCAGCCCAGGGCAGGGCCAAGAGACCCAGTACCTC.

The genes are TRBV7-9 and TRBJ2-7, with D possibly matching TRBD2 (5 bases). Germline CDR1 and CDR2: SEHNR and FQNEAQ (reference sequence). Trimming cost V 5 bases and J 6 bases, with 14 bases left between them. This CDR3 spans 13 amino acids. The CDR3 loop reads CASSLVTSSEQYF. The CDR3 DNA reads TGTGCCAGCAGCCTCGTCACTAGTTCCGAGCAGTACTTC.

The V gene is TRBV6-5, the J gene TRBJ1-1; 11 bases agree with TRBD1. Germline CDR1 MNHEY, CDR2 SVGAGI. The CDR3 has 16 residues. With V trimmed by 4 bases and J by 5 bases, 9 bases remained unmatched. DNA for the CDR3: TGTGCCAGCAGTTCTCGCAGGACAGGGGGCGCGACTGAAGCTTTCTTT. Its protein product is CASSSRRTGGATEAFF.

This clonotype has a count of ten or more. V and J are TRBV10-3 and TRBJ1-1, with TRBD1 matching over 9 bases. This CDR3 is 12 amino acids long. CDR1 ENHRY and CDR2 SYGVKD come from the germline V gene. Trimming at V came to 10 bases and at J to 4 bases, leaving 4 bases not matched to a gene. CDR3 residues: CATWTGVTEAFF. The CDR3 nucleotides read TGTGCCACCTGGACAGGGGTCACTGAAGCTTTCTTT.

There are many counts of this clonotype. The rearrangement links TRBV25-1 to TRBJ1-1; 7 positions agree with TRBD1. The V gene's germline CDR1 is MGHDK and CDR2 SYGVNS. V was clipped by 1 base and J by 7 bases; unmatched bases: 9. The CDR3 has 15 residues. The CDR3 DNA reads as TGTGCCAGCAGTGAATGGAAGGGGGCTGTGGATGAAGCTTTCTTT. This translates into CASSEWKGAVDEAFF.

The chain has TRBV9 and TRBJ2-2; possibly TRBD2 for D (6 bases). The CDR3 contains 16 residues. CDR1 is SGDLS and CDR2 is YYNGEE in the germline V gene. Between the trimmed V and J ends, which lost 4 bases and 0 bases, there was a span of 13 bases. CDR3: CASSPRGFPNTGELFF. CDR3 coding DNA: TGTGCCAGCAGCCCACGGGGGTTCCCGAACACCGGGGAGCTGTTTTTT.

This chain connects TRBV20-1 to TRBJ2-5, with TRBD2 identical over 7 bases. Germline CDR1 is DFQATT and CDR2 is SNEGSKA (reference sequence). V was pared by 7 bases and J by 5 bases, with 7 bases of the junction left unmatched. This CDR3 comprises 12 residues. Written as DNA, the CDR3 is TGCAGTGGCGGGAGCCAACCGGAGACCCAGTACTTC. Its translation: CSGGSQPETQYF.

This rearrangement joins TRBV19 to TRBJ2-7, with D maybe TRBD2 (6 bases). Germline CDR1 is LNHDA and CDR2 is SQIVND (reference sequence). With 2 bases removed from V and 7 bases from J, the gap between germline ends came to 9 bases. The CDR3 loop spans 12 amino acids. The DNA of the CDR3 is TGTGCCAGTAGTATAAAGGAGGGGGAGCAGTACTTC. This encodes CASSIKEGEQYF.

This clonotype was seen repeatedly, ten times or more. This chain links TRBV5-1 with TRBJ1-2; 8 bases are shared with TRBD1. V was clipped by 0 bases and J by 5 bases; unmatched bases: 3. The CDR3 is 14 residues long. Germline values: CDR1 SGHRS, CDR2 YFSETQ. The CDR3, as DNA: TGCGCCAGCAGCTTGGATGGACAGGGTTATGGCTACACCTTC. It is translated as CASSLDGQGYGYTF.

There are many counts of this clonotype. This chain joins TRBV12-3 or TRBV12-4 and TRBJ2-7; the match to TRBD1 covers 9 bases. The trim removed 4 bases at V and 2 bases at J, leaving 6 bases unmatched. CDR3 length: 15 amino acids. CDR3 amino acids: CASSSRGQGPYEQYF. The CDR3 region has the DNA TGTGCCAGCAGTTCCCGGGGACAGGGTCCCTACGAGCAGTACTTC.

This clonotype occurred a few times. The genes are TRBV6-5 and TRBJ1-2; the match to TRBD1 covers 8 bases. V was clipped by 0 bases and J by 8 bases; unmatched bases: 11. Germline CDR1 is MNHEY and CDR2 is SVGAGI. The CDR3 is made up of 16 amino acids. In DNA form, the CDR3 reads TGTGCCAGCAGTTACTCGGACAGGGCGGTAGTTCGGGGCTACACCTTC. Translated: CASSYSDRAVVRGYTF.

This rearrangement joins TRBV4-1 to TRBJ1-3, with a weak D call TRBD1 (5 bases). Trimming cost V 3 bases and J 5 bases, with 17 bases left between them. Germline-derived CDR1 and CDR2 are MGHRA and YSYEKL. The length of the CDR3 is 16 residues. This CDR3 reads CASSHRGESGRNTIYF. The DNA for the CDR3 is TGCGCCAGCAGCCATCGAGGGGAGTCCGGTAGAAACACCATATATTTT.

This clonotype was seen repeatedly, ten times or more. The chain uses TRBV24-1 and TRBJ2-5; 7 nucleotides line up with TRBD1. CDR1 KGHDR and CDR2 SFDVKD come from the germline V gene. This CDR3 spans 14 amino acids. V gave up 9 bases and J gave up 3 bases; unmatched junction bases: 9. The CDR3 DNA reads TGTGCCACCGGAACAGGGGTTCCTGAAGAGACCCAGTACTTC. This sequence encodes CATGTGVPEETQYF.

There are many counts of this clonotype. The V and J genes are TRBV7-9 and TRBJ2-5; tentatively, D is TRBD1 (5 bases). Germline V CDR1 and CDR2: SEHNR, FQNEAQ (reference sequence). The CDR3 length is 13 residues. V dropped 6 bases and J dropped 4 bases, with 12 bases sitting between them. The CDR3 sequence is CASSSQGRETQYF. CDR3 in DNA: TGTGCCAGCAGTTCCCAGGGTAGAGAGACCCAGTACTTC. Filled out from reference TRBV7-9 and TRBJ2-5, the complete variable domain reads DTGVSQNPRHKITKRGQNVTFRCDPISEHNRLYWYRQTLGQGPEFLTYFQNEAQLEKSRLLSDRFSAERPKGSFSTLEIQRTEQGDSAMYLCASSSQGRETQYFGPGTRLLVL.

This clonotype appeared many times. One end of the junction is discordant with germline, which a read error may explain. The CDR3 nucleotides are TGCAGTGCCCCTCAAGCGGGGAAGGAGGGGACCGGGGGGCTGTTTTTT. Translated: CSAPQAGKEGTGGLFF. The chain employs TRBV20-1 and TRBJ2-2, with TRBD2 matching 7 bases. In germline, CDR1 is DFQATT, CDR2 SNEGSKA (reference sequence). The CDR3 totals 16 residues.

The chain has TRBV15 and TRBJ2-7; TRBD2 is a possible D gene (5 bases). V was shortened by 1 base and J by 1 base, with 11 bases between the two germline ends. The germline gives CDR1 LNHNV, CDR2 YYDKDF (reference sequence). This CDR3 is built from 15 residues. The CDR3 is CATSRVRSGSYEQYF. The CDR3 DNA reads as TGTGCCACCAGCAGAGTACGAAGCGGTTCCTACGAGCAGTACTTC.

This clonotype was seen repeatedly, ten times or more. The chain carries TRBV10-3 and TRBJ2-5, with a tentative D call TRBD1 (5 bases). Trimming left V 2 bases short and J 5 bases short, with 12 bases between. Germline assignment: CDR1 ENHRY and CDR2 SYGVKD. This CDR3 is 14 amino acids long. The CDR3 DNA reads TGTGCCATCAGTGAGACCACAGGATGGGAGACCCAGTACTTC. Its translation is CAISETTGWETQYF.

Many counts were recorded for this clonotype. The rearrangement uses TRBV28 and TRBJ1-2, with no clear D. Germline loops: CDR1 MDHEN, CDR2 SYDVKM. The V and J ends lost 3 bases and 7 bases respectively, with 12 bases between them. This CDR3 comprises 13 residues. DNA for the CDR3: TGTGCCAGCAGTTTGCCCTTCCTCCCTGGCTACACCTTC. Amino acid sequence: CASSLPFLPGYTF.